The present TCR beta chain was sequenced within a study of blood T cell repertoires in COVID-19. Measured with immunoSEQ multiplex PCR; TCRdb has only the in-frame clones, and not every one. Of 250,000 or so clones in the sample, approximately 84% were seen once. J gave up 0 bases and V 7 bases, and 11 bases lay outside the gene matches. In germline, CDR1 is LGHDT, CDR2 YNNKEL (reference sequence). The CDR3 extends over 16 amino acids. The clonotype originates from a woman aged 45-65 years who had been exposed to COVID-19. The rearrangement joins TRBV3-1 (or the pseudogene TRBV3-2) to TRBJ1-1; 7 bases are a match to TRBD1. Material for sequencing was PBMCs or T cells enriched from blood (not recorded which). The CDR3 reads CASTSQDRPMNTEAFF. CDR3 coding DNA: TGTGCCAGCACCTCACAGGACAGGCCCATGAACACTGAAGCTTTCTTT.